The 9 T cell receptor beta chains listed next were all sequenced from one sample in a study of beta chain features in type 1 diabetes. The authors reverse transcribed all of the isolated RNA, so sequencing captured expressed TCRB transcripts. Clones were read by immunoSEQ multiplex PCR, and TCRdb kept only the in-frame ones, dropping some. The data contain hundreds of thousands of clones, about a sixth of them singletons. Sequences were obtained from naive CD4+ T cells from blood. These receptors came from a man younger than 35 in good health.

The sample holds a few counts of this clone. The identical CDR3 is also encoded by other nucleotide sequences in the sample. V gene TRBV9 combines with J gene TRBJ2-1; D is perhaps TRBD2 (5 bases). V was pared by 0 bases and J by 7 bases, with 8 bases between. Germline CDR1 SGDLS, CDR2 YYNGEE. The CDR3 spans 13 residues. The CDR3 protein is CASSVAGSNEQFF. The DNA for the CDR3 is TGTGCCAGCAGCGTAGCGGGGTCGAATGAGCAGTTCTTC.

Only a few counts were recorded for this clone. The J gene is TRBJ1-1, the V gene TRBV25-1, with D hard to call. Germline CDR1 is MGHDK and CDR2 is SYGVNS. The CDR3 runs 12 residues. V shed 6 bases and J shed 1 base, with 6 bases lying between them. This CDR3 reads CASRAGNTEAFF. The CDR3 DNA follows: TGTGCCAGCAGGGCCGGGAACACTGAAGCTTTCTTT.

The chain carries TRBV10-3 and TRBJ1-1; no firm D call. The CDR3 totals 15 residues. The V gene lost 0 bases and the J gene lost 4 bases, with 12 bases spanning the gap. In germline, CDR1 is ENHRY, CDR2 SYGVKD. The CDR3 nucleotides read TGTGCCATCAGTGAGTCGACTCGGGTGAGCACTGAAGCTTTCTTT. Protein sequence: CAISESTRVSTEAFF.

This clone was observed a few times. In the same sample, other DNA sequences code for this CDR3. The chain recombines TRBV5-1 with TRBJ2-3, with TRBD2 identical over 8 bases. Germline lookup yields CDR1 SGHRS and CDR2 YFSETQ. This CDR3 region has 14 residues. V dropped 3 bases and J dropped 1; count of bases not matched to a gene: 1. In nucleotides, the CDR3 is TGCGCCAGCAGCTCCGGGGGGGGCACAGATACGCAGTATTTT. As protein: CASSSGGGTDTQYF.

Comment on this clone: This sample also contains other DNA sequences that code for the same CDR3. The rearrangement uses TRBV7-9 and TRBJ1-1; D gene unclear. CDR1 and CDR2 from the germline V gene are SEHNR and FQNEAQ (reference sequence). The CDR3 length is 13 residues. Trimming removed 2 bases at V and 0 bases at J, with 4 bases between. CDR3 protein: CASSLRLNTEAFF. As DNA, the CDR3 is TGTGCCAGCAGCTTAAGGCTGAACACTGAAGCTTTCTTT.

This chain joins TRBV2 and TRBJ1-4; D not resolved. Germline CDR1 is SNHLY and CDR2 is FYNNEI. The V end was cut by 0 bases, the J end by 13 bases, with 18 bases between. The CDR3 length is 15 residues. CDR3 region: CASSEARRVIKGLFF. The CDR3 nucleotides read TGTGCCAGCAGTGAAGCTCGGAGGGTAATAAAGGGACTGTTTTTT.

In this sample, this clone turned up a few times. V is TRBV7-9 and J is TRBJ2-1; 11 nucleotides agree with TRBD2. The CDR3 totals 17 residues. V lost 4 bases and J lost 2; bases outside the gene matches: 7. The germline V gene has CDR1 SEHNR and CDR2 FQNEAQ (reference sequence). The CDR3 reads CASSSTPSGGTYNEQFF. DNA for the CDR3: TGTGCCAGCAGCTCGACTCCTAGCGGGGGGACCTACAATGAGCAGTTCTTC. The whole variable domain, remainder taken from reference TRBV7-9 and TRBJ2-1, is DTGVSQNPRHKITKRGQNVTFRCDPISEHNRLYWYRQTLGQGPEFLTYFQNEAQLEKSRLLSDRFSAERPKGSFSTLEIQRTEQGDSAMYLCASSSTPSGGTYNEQFFGPGTRLTVL.

This clone occurred a few times. This rearrangement joins TRBV11-3 to TRBJ2-2, with D possibly matching TRBD2 (6 bases). The CDR3 sequence is 19 residues long. V was pared by 3 bases and J by 0 bases, with 20 bases between. Per the germline V gene, CDR1 is SGHNT and CDR2 is YENEEA. CDR3 amino acids: CASSFLAAGLIANTGELFF. CDR3 sequence (DNA): TGTGCCAGCAGCTTTTTGGCAGCGGGCCTAATCGCGAACACCGGGGAGCTGTTTTTT.

This clone was recorded a few times. This chain joins TRBV6-1 and TRBJ2-5, with 8 positions matching TRBD1. The germline gives CDR1 MNHNS, CDR2 SASEGT. This CDR3 spans 13 amino acids. The ends lost 7 bases at V and 4 bases at J; junction bases unmatched: 5. The CDR3 DNA reads TGTGCCAGCATACAGGGGGTGAGAGAGACCCAGTACTTC. It codes for CASIQGVRETQYF.